This TCR beta chain is drawn from a study of cytotoxic CD8 clonotypes in ibrutinib-treated CLL. Clones were read by immunoSEQ multiplex PCR, and TCRdb kept only the in-frame ones, dropping some. The sample shows about 310,000 clones, 80% of them seen only once. Germline CDR1 MNHEY, CDR2 SVGAGI. The CDR3 has 14 residues. The V end lost 10 bases, the J end lost 4 bases, and 18 bases lay between the germline ends. The sample in question was PBMCs, obtained before ibrutinib treatment. The receptor was isolated from a human donor with chronic lymphocytic leukemia. The chain recombines TRBV6-5 with TRBJ2-3, with D possibly being TRBD2 (6 bases). The CDR3 region is CATGLNGRSDTQYF. The CDR3 bases are TGTGCCACCGGACTCAACGGGAGATCAGATACGCAGTATTTT.